This is a list of T cell receptor beta chains from one sample in a study of breast tumors, draining lymph nodes, adjacent tissues. Using its own MiXCR run on the multiplex PCR reads, TCRdb lists one record per CDR3 protein. The sample lists approximately 170,000 distinct CDR3 sequences; 33% were seen once. Source material: axillary lymph node tissue. The receptor source for this set is a female donor with breast cancer. Some clones in this sample may be carry-over from other donors' samples. The CDR3 runs from the conserved cysteine through the conserved F or W. D genes are given only for firm matches. Some rows have no size entry. The others give once, few or many, or a class for an expanded clone.

d_call | j_call | v_call | clone_size | cdr3_aa
. | TRBJ2-5 | TRBV7-2 | many | CASSFLGRGVGGETQYF
TRBD1 | TRBJ2-5 | TRBV24-1 | . | CAISDLAGGAETRYF
TRBD1 | TRBJ1-5 | TRBV5-8 | many | CASSNDRDQPQHF
. | TRBJ1-2 | TRBV7-3 | . | CASSVNSRDGRGYPF
. | TRBJ1-3 | TRBV5-5 | . | CASSSARGYTIYF
TRBD1 | TRBJ1-6 | TRBV24-1 | . | CATSDPGQLNSPLHF
. | TRBJ2-7 | TRBV20-1 | many | CSARADRYEQYF
. | TRBJ2-5 | TRBV4-2 | many | CASSQEGAGPLRQETQYF
. | TRBJ2-5 | TRBV7-9 | many | CASSPPAGIQETQYF
. | TRBJ1-2 | TRBV12-3/TRBV12-4 | many | CASSLNAVGGYTF
TRBD1 | TRBJ1-3 | TRBV6-2/TRBV6-3 | . | CASSYSGQGHSGNTIYF
TRBD1 | TRBJ1-2 | TRBV5-6 | many | CASSPGGTGGYGYTF
TRBD2 | TRBJ2-5 | TRBV20-1 | many | CSATSIAGVQETQYF